These 6 T cell receptor beta chains were sequenced from one sample in a study of blood T cells in healthy people across ages. The second PCR ran roughly 7 to 12 cycles with a sample-barcoded 5' primer and J-beta primers. From the 5' RACE reads, TCRdb called clonotypes with MiXCR, one entry per CDR3 protein. The table has roughly 800,000 distinct CDR3 sequences, 58% seen once. The sequencing input was blood. The receptors come from a man aged 30 to 45 in good health.

V usage is TRBV12-3 or TRBV12-4 and J usage is TRBJ1-2; D gene unclear. V dropped 6 bases and J dropped 6 bases, with 14 bases sitting between them. The CDR3 contains 13 residues. This CDR3 reads CASRDLSRDGYTF. The DNA for the CDR3 is TGTGCCAGCAGGGACCTCTCCCGGGATGGCTACACCTTC.

This clonotype appeared a few times. CDR3 loop: CASSQQTSSIYEQFF. The CDR3 DNA follows: TGTGCCAGCAGCCAACAGACTAGCTCGATCTATGAGCAGTTCTTC. The chain is built from TRBV4-2 and TRBJ2-1; TRBD2 agrees at 7 bases. With V trimmed by 2 bases and J by 8 bases, 9 bases remained unmatched. Germline CDR1 and CDR2: LGHNA and YNFKEQ. This CDR3 is 15 amino acids long.

V is TRBV25-1 and J is TRBJ2-5; 7 positions match TRBD2. Germline CDR1 is MGHDK and CDR2 is SYGVNS. V lost 3 bases to trimming and J lost 1 base; unmatched junction nucleotides: 2. The length of the CDR3 is 14 residues. CDR3 coding DNA: TGTGCCAGCAGTGAGCGGGAGAGCCAAGAGACCCAGTACTTC. Translation: CASSERESQETQYF.

This chain connects TRBV19 to TRBJ2-6; 9 nucleotides align to TRBD1. The CDR3 covers 16 residues. The V gene end was trimmed by 6 bases and the J gene end by 0 bases; junction bases not matched to a gene: 3. Per the germline V gene, CDR1 is LNHDA and CDR2 is SQIVND (reference sequence). CDR3 bases: TGTGCCAGTAGGGGACAGGGAATCTCTGGGGCCAACGTCCTGACTTTC. It yields the protein CASRGQGISGANVLTF.

Comments on this clonotype: This may be a read error: a much more frequent sequence differs by one nucleotide. The chain has TRBV7-2 and TRBJ2-1; 10 nucleotides line up with TRBD2. V shed 3 bases, J shed 0 bases, and the junction held 2 bases outside the gene matches. There are 16 residues in the CDR3. CDR1 is SGHTA, CDR2 FQGNSA, per germline. DNA for the CDR3: TGTGCCAGCAGCTTTAGCGGGAGGAGCTCCTACAATGAGCAGTTCTTC. This sequence encodes CASSFSGRSSYNEQFF.

The genes are TRBV29-1 and TRBJ1-3; no firm D call. CDR3 size: 13 residues. Germline CDR1 and CDR2: SQVTM and ANQGSEA. Trimming removed 6 bases at V and 2 bases at J, with 11 bases between. CDR3 nucleotide sequence: TGCAGCGTGGACCTGGGTACTGGAAACACCATATATTTT. Translating gives CSVDLGTGNTIYF.